This TCR beta chain emerged from a study of PD-L1 blockade in urothelial cancer listed by TCRdb under 2017. For context, the study as a whole: Every patient began therapy at some point between 2013 and 2015 and was given atezolizumab 1,200 mg intravenously every 3 weeks. About 85% of the 29 patients were identified as males with urothelial cancer of bladder origin, and a prior smoking history was reported by 18 of 29 patients. Patients had an ECOG performance status of 0 or 1 and had received between 0 and 3 prior chemotherapy regimens. Blood samples were analyzed at two time points: 3 weeks after treatment start (second dose) and 6 weeks after treatment start. Blood samples gave a median of around 140,000 T cells and approximately 80,000 unique TCRs, with a median clonality of approximately 0.08. An exploratory multi-omic analysis was conducted of the somatic, immune and clinical correlates of response to PD-L1 blockade with atezolizumab in urothelial cancer. Pretreatment tumor samples, along with matched peripheral blood serially collected before and after atezolizumab treatment, were subjected to TCR sequencing. Progression-free survival longer than 6 months counted as durable clinical benefit, and TCR features were additionally tested against both progression-free and overall survival. In the same patients, whole exome sequencing and RNA sequencing of pretreatment tumors were performed in addition to TCR sequencing. Durable clinical benefit was achieved by nine patients but not by the remaining 20. Pretreatment blood TCR-seq was available for nearly 30 patients, at least one posttreatment blood collection was obtained for some 25 patients, and tumor TCR-seq was available for some 25 patients. General conclusions and limits of the study: Because of the small sample size (n ≈ 27) and the many exploratory analyses performed, the results are intended to be regarded as hypothesis-generating. At 3 weeks after the start of treatment, tumor-associated TCR clones in peripheral blood had expanded more in patients with durable benefit (n ≈ 24, p = 0.022). A pretreatment peripheral blood TCR clonality below the median was linked to improved progression-free and overall survival.

Turning to this clone: This receptor's antigen is unknown. One base away there is no much larger clone; base qualities are not given.

V is cut back by 5 bases and J by 0 bases, with 6 bases in the junction unmatched. CDR1 is given as SGHAT and CDR2 as FQNNGV, both from the germline V gene. The CDR3 holds 16 amino acids from the cysteine to the phenylalanine. The retained sequence is limited to the CDR3, 48 bases, with the frame set at the first base. Synthetic TCR analog templates were spiked into each PCR to estimate absolute template abundance from read counts. The immunoSEQ assay was used to amplify TCRbeta CDR3 regions from genomic DNA with bias-controlled V and J gene primers. Sequencing of rearranged TCRbeta segments was performed at approximately 20X coverage. As for how the authors treated the data: Sequencing errors were corrected by clustering and CDR3s were annotated against IMGT to assign V, D and J genes. Downstream analyses used only productive TCRbeta rearrangements and left out out-of-frame or stop-codon sequences. To compute clonality, Shannon entropy was normalized by the log of the number of unique productive sequences and then subtracted from one. Fisher's exact test with Benjamini-Hochberg correction, at a threshold of adjusted p below 0.01, was used to find clones that differed between time points or between blood and tumor. In TCRdb, the immuneACCESS table is reduced to in-frame sequences with V and J assigned. These tables do not hold every clone; where another copy was compared, an unresolved V gene accounts for under half, and the others remain unexplained. The V and J calls and clone size come from that table; D and trimming were worked out from the DNA. Across this sample there are some 100,000 clones, with about 90% seen only once. Together, the top ten hold 0.8% to 1% of the sample.

A cohort of roughly 30 patients with locally advanced or metastatic urothelial carcinoma, treated at Memorial Sloan Kettering on a trial protocol, was included. Peripheral blood mononuclear cells were collected from each patient pretreatment and during treatment, giving between 1 and 8 total time points per patient. The Qiagen DNeasy Blood extraction kit was used to purify genomic DNA from total PBMCs and from tumor samples. Collected pretreatment and during treatment, PBMCs were isolated and stored as previously described. The receptor's source is an elderly woman with urothelial cancer. The chain joins TRBV11-2 to TRBJ1-4; 7 bases in the junction line up with TRBD1. Material: PBMCs, obtained around atezolizumab (anti-PD-L1) treatment. CDR3 loop: CASSTTGFATNEKLFF. The DNA sequence is as follows: TGTGCCAGCAGCACGACAGGGTTTGCAACTAATGAAAAACTGTTTTTT.